These 19 T cell receptor beta chains share one sample of origin, sequenced in a study of cytomegalovirus exposure and HLA in healthy donors. Some clones are missing from TCRdb's copy, which holds only in-frame ones; the method was immunoSEQ multiplex PCR. The sample lists roughly 200,000 clones, roughly 81% seen once, with 1% to 1.5% in the top ten. Specimen: PBMCs. These TCRs come from a woman aged 30 to 39 in good health and CMV-seronegative.

The chain employs TRBV15 and TRBJ1-5; TRBD1 matches 7 bases. The germline gives CDR1 LNHNV, CDR2 YYDKDF (reference sequence). J gave up 0 bases and V 6 bases, and 8 bases lay outside the gene matches. CDR3 length equals 16 residues. CDR3 sequence (DNA): TGTGCCACCAGAGACAGGGCCAGCAGTAGCAATCAGCCCCAGCATTTT. Protein product: CATRDRASSSNQPQHF.

The sample holds many counts of this clone. The genes are TRBV6-4 and TRBJ2-1, with 7 bases aligning to TRBD1. With V trimmed by 0 bases and J by 7 bases, 3 bases remained unmatched. There are 14 residues in the CDR3. Germline V lookup: CDR1 MRHNA, CDR2 SNTAGT. CDR3 sequence (DNA): TGTGCCAGCAGTGACTCAGGGGGCCGGAATGAGCAGTTCTTC. Translation gives CASSDSGGRNEQFF.

The chain links TRBV19 to TRBJ2-5, with 11 bases fitting TRBD1. J lost 2 bases, V lost 4 bases, and 0 bases had no gene match. This CDR3 spans 14 amino acids. Germline CDR1 LNHDA, CDR2 SQIVND (reference sequence). CDR3 protein: CASSRDRGQETQYF. The CDR3 coding sequence is TGTGCCAGTAGTAGGGACAGGGGGCAAGAGACCCAGTACTTC.

The rearrangement joins TRBV2 to TRBJ1-5, with 7 bases matching TRBD1. The ends lost 6 bases at V and 3 bases at J; junction bases unmatched: 5. This CDR3 comprises 14 residues. Germline loops: CDR1 SNHLY, CDR2 FYNNEI. CDR3: CASRRDSNNQPQHF. CDR3 in DNA: TGTGCCAGCAGGAGGGACAGCAACAATCAGCCCCAGCATTTT. Full variable domain (missing parts from reference TRBV2 and TRBJ1-5): EPEVTQTPSHQVTQMGQEVILRCVPISNHLYFYWYRQILGQKVEFLVSFYNNEISEKSEIFDDQFSVERPDGSNFTLKIRSTKLEDSAMYFCASRRDSNNQPQHFGDGTRLSIL.

This chain links TRBV7-2 with TRBJ2-7; 11 bases map to TRBD1. There are 16 residues in the CDR3. CDR1 is SGHTA and CDR2 is FQGNSA in the germline V gene. V lost 3 bases, J lost 4 bases, and 8 bases stayed unmatched. The CDR3 coding sequence is TGTGCCAGCAGCTTCCGAGGTGGACAGGGGGCTTACGAGCAGTACTTC. Protein product: CASSFRGGQGAYEQYF.

CDR3 region: CASSRTGLAGEGQYF. DNA for the CDR3: TGTGCCAGCAGTCGCACAGGACTAGCGGGAGAAGGGCAGTACTTC. J is TRBJ2-7 and V is TRBV6-5, with 13 bases that match TRBD2. There are 15 residues in the CDR3. V shed 5 bases and J 9 bases; nucleotides not matched to a gene: 10. Germline CDR1 MNHEY, CDR2 SVGAGI.

The chain carries TRBV27 and TRBJ2-7, with a weak D call TRBD2 (6 bases). CDR1 is MNHEY, CDR2 SMNVEV, per germline (reference sequence). Trimming removed 9 bases at V and 2 bases at J, with 14 bases between. The length of the CDR3 is 13 residues. CDR3 sequence reads: CASRAGYAYEQYF. The CDR3 DNA is TGTGCCAGTAGGGCGGGGTATGCCTACGAGCAGTACTTC.

This rearrangement joins TRBV4-2 to TRBJ1-6; D is possibly TRBD1 (6 bases). The CDR3 totals 14 residues. V was shortened by 5 bases and J by 4 bases, with 9 bases between the two germline ends. Per germline, CDR1 LGHNA and CDR2 YNFKEQ. The CDR3 loop is CASSLGQYNSPLHF. The CDR3 region has the DNA TGTGCCAGCAGCTTGGGACAATATAATTCACCCCTCCACTTT.

V and J are TRBV6-1 and TRBJ2-4; TRBD1 matches 11 bases. The V and J ends lost 3 bases and 0 bases, in that order; junction bases with no gene match: 7. From germline, CDR1 is MNHNS and CDR2 SASEGT. The CDR3 totals 18 residues. The CDR3 DNA sequence: TGTGCCAGCAGTGACCGGGACAGGGGGGGACTAGCCAAAAACATTCAGTACTTC. Translation: CASSDRDRGGLAKNIQYF.

The V gene is TRBV28, the J gene TRBJ1-2; possible D gene TRBD1, 6 bases. Looked up from germline, CDR1 is MDHEN and CDR2 is SYDVKM. V was clipped by 3 bases and J by 3 bases, with 11 bases between them. The CDR3 is 14 amino acids. The CDR3 nucleotides are TGTGCCAGCAGTTTTTCGGGGGGGCACTATGGCTACACCTTC. Protein sequence: CASSFSGGHYGYTF.

The gene calls are TRBV7-6 and TRBJ2-1, with 10 bases aligning to TRBD2. Germline assignment: CDR1 SGHVS and CDR2 FNYEAQ. This CDR3 comprises 17 residues. With 5 bases clipped from V and 10 bases from J, the junction kept 17 bases outside the gene matches. CDR3 DNA sequence: TGTGCCAGCAGCCAACGACTAGCGGGCGCTTTACAGGGGGAGCAGTTCTTC. It encodes CASSQRLAGALQGEQFF.

The V and J genes are TRBV19 and TRBJ1-5; TRBD1 agrees at 7 bases. The CDR3 runs to 16 residues. The V gene end was trimmed by 4 bases and the J gene end by 4 bases; junction bases not matched to a gene: 10. Per the germline V gene, CDR1 is LNHDA and CDR2 is SQIVND (reference sequence). Here the CDR3 reads CASSNLDRFSNQPQHF. The CDR3 region has the DNA TGTGCCAGTAGTAACCTGGACAGGTTCAGTAATCAGCCCCAGCATTTT.

V and J are TRBV7-9 and TRBJ2-7; D gene uncertain. The length of the CDR3 is 11 residues. V gave up 1 base and J gave up 11 bases, with 9 bases separating them. Germline V lookup: CDR1 SEHNR, CDR2 FQNEAQ (reference sequence). The CDR3 nucleotides read TGTGCCAGCAGCTTAGACTTCCCCAAGTACTTC. Protein: CASSLDFPKYF.

The table lists this clone with a count of one. The V and J genes are TRBV5-1 and TRBJ2-3, with a possible D match to TRBD1 (6 bases). V gave up 1 base and J gave up 4 bases, with 13 bases separating them. Germline values: CDR1 SGHRS, CDR2 YFSETQ. This CDR3 spans 15 amino acids. Written as DNA, the CDR3 is TGCGCCAGCAGCTTGAGAGGGGGTGGCGCAGATACGCAGTATTTT. This translates into CASSLRGGGADTQYF.

The chain recombines TRBV5-6 with TRBJ2-7, with 7 bases aligning to TRBD1. Trimming at V came to 4 bases and at J to 2 bases, leaving 9 bases not matched to a gene. Looked up from germline, CDR1 is SGHDT and CDR2 is YYEEEE. CDR3 length: 15 residues. This CDR3 is CASSQDRVIPYEQYF. CDR3 DNA: TGTGCCAGCAGCCAAGACAGGGTGATCCCCTACGAGCAGTACTTC.

This chain connects TRBV28 to TRBJ1-2; D is ambiguous. This CDR3 contains 13 residues. The germline V and J ends were trimmed by 1 base and 0 bases, with 3 bases remaining between them. Germline CDR1 MDHEN, CDR2 SYDVKM. CDR3 residues: CASSLSTNYGYTF. The CDR3 nucleotides are TGTGCCAGCAGTTTATCTACTAACTATGGCTACACCTTC.

This clone was seen many times. Other DNA sequences in this sample translate to the same CDR3. The chain uses TRBV7-6 and TRBJ2-1, with D hard to call. The CDR3 covers 13 residues. Deletions cut 2 bases from V and 1 base from J, with 3 bases between. Germline assignment: CDR1 SGHVS and CDR2 FNYEAQ. In DNA, the CDR3 is TGTGCCAGCAGCTTATCTTCCTACAATGAGCAGTTCTTC. Amino acid sequence: CASSLSSYNEQFF.

This clone was observed a handful of times. The chain joins TRBV10-2 to TRBJ2-7; 8 positions match TRBD1. The CDR3 is 13 residues long. The germline V gene encodes CDR1 WSHSY and CDR2 SAAADI. V lost 4 bases to trimming and J lost 2 bases; unmatched junction nucleotides: 1. CDR3 sequence reads: CASSATGAYEQYF. In DNA, the CDR3 is TGCGCCAGCAGTGCGACAGGGGCCTACGAGCAGTACTTC.

The rearrangement links TRBV6-1 to TRBJ2-2; possibly TRBD1 for D (6 bases). There are 18 residues in the CDR3. Looked up from germline, CDR1 is MNHNS and CDR2 is SASEGT. V was cut by 4 bases and J by 1 base, with 19 bases left in between. The CDR3 is CASSVYRAGGRNTGELFF. DNA of the CDR3: TGTGCCAGCAGTGTCTACAGGGCAGGAGGACGGAACACCGGGGAGCTGTTTTTT.